These T cell receptor beta chains were read from a single sample in a study of shared clonotypes between healthy human individuals. The assay was immunoSEQ multiplex PCR, and TCRdb's table has in-frame clones only and misses some. This sample has about half a million clones, with roughly 80% found just once. Sequencing used PBMCs. Source of these receptors: a woman in her thirties or forties in good health. Some clones in this sample may be carry-over from other donors' samples. Both conserved end residues are part of each CDR3. D genes are given only for firm matches. Rows give clone size only sometimes, using once, few, many, or a class for an expanded clone.

size	J	D	V	CDR3	DNA
few	TRBJ2-2	NA	TRBV5-1	CASTPGGGNTGELFF	TGCGCCAGCACCCCCGGCGGAGGGAACACCGGGGAGCTGTTTTTT
NA	TRBJ2-7	TRBD2	TRBV10-2	CASSVSSGSEQYF	TGCGCCAGCAGTGTTTCTAGCGGGAGCGAGCAGTACTTC
NA	TRBJ1-2	TRBD1	TRBV28	CASSFLTGGDYGYTF	TGTGCCAGCAGTTTCCTAACAGGGGGCGACTATGGCTACACCTTC
NA	TRBJ1-3	NA	TRBV11-2	CASSLVSNSGNTIYF	TGTGCCAGCAGCTTAGTTTCTAACTCTGGAAACACCATATATTTT
NA	TRBJ2-3	NA	TRBV6-1	CASSVGRGDTQYF	TGTGCCAGCAGTGTAGGGAGAGGAGATACGCAGTATTTT
NA	TRBJ1-1	NA	TRBV2	CASREGRGTEAFF	TGTGCCAGCAGGGAAGGTAGAGGCACTGAAGCTTTCTTT
NA	TRBJ2-1	TRBD2	TRBV27	CASSLSTGGNEQFF	TGTGCCAGCAGTTTATCGACGGGGGGCAATGAGCAGTTCTTC
NA	TRBJ1-1	NA	TRBV6-5	CASRYGANEAFF	TGTGCCAGCCGTTACGGGGCAAATGAAGCTTTCTTT
NA	TRBJ2-1	TRBD2	TRBV11-3	CASSRLGASGSREQFF	TGTGCCAGCAGCCGCCTGGGGGCTAGCGGGAGTAGGGAGCAGTTCTTC
NA	TRBJ2-5	NA	TRBV28	CASRAPDRRVQETQYF	TGTGCCAGCAGGGCCCCGGACCGGCGGGTCCAAGAGACCCAGTACTTC
NA	TRBJ2-7	TRBD2	TRBV7-8	CASSLLAGGTYEQYF	TGTGCCAGCAGCTTACTAGCGGGAGGAACCTACGAGCAGTACTTC
NA	TRBJ2-1	TRBD1	TRBV15	CATSTDRGIGPEQFF	TGTGCCACCAGCACAGACAGGGGCATCGGGCCTGAGCAGTTCTTC
NA	TRBJ1-2	NA	TRBV19	CASSISDSYGYTF	TGTGCCAGTAGTATCTCGGACAGCTATGGCTACACCTTC
NA	TRBJ2-5	NA	TRBV5-4	CASSLQGIQETQYF	TGTGCCAGCAGCTTGCAGGGAATCCAAGAGACCCAGTACTTC
NA	TRBJ1-2	NA	TRBV28	CASSLPGLWDGYTF	TGTGCCAGCAGTTTACCGGGGCTTTGGGATGGCTACACCTTC
NA	TRBJ2-7	TRBD2	TRBV7-2	CASSVGLAYEQYF	TGTGCCAGCAGCGTGGGACTAGCCTACGAGCAGTACTTC
NA	TRBJ2-7	TRBD2	TRBV5-1	CASSLRTSGQGNEQYF	TGCGCCAGCAGCCTCCGGACTAGCGGGCAAGGTAACGAGCAGTACTTC
NA	TRBJ2-3	NA	TRBV14	CASSQGWTSTDTQYF	TGTGCCAGCAGCCAAGGGTGGACTTCCACAGATACGCAGTATTTT
NA	TRBJ2-1	NA	TRBV4-3	CASSQDISAGGDTEQFF	TGCGCCAGCAGCCAAGATATTAGTGCCGGCGGGGACACGGAGCAGTTCTTC
NA	TRBJ2-3	NA	TRBV19	CASSMQGQPSTDTQYF	TGTGCCAGTAGTATGCAGGGCCAACCTAGCACAGATACGCAGTATTTT
NA	TRBJ2-7	NA	TRBV15	CATSRDVPYEQYF	TGTGCCACCAGCAGAGACGTTCCCTACGAGCAGTACTTC
NA	TRBJ1-1	TRBD1	TRBV6-1	CASSSGQGNTEAFF	TGTGCCAGCAGTTCCGGACAGGGGAACACTGAAGCTTTCTTT
NA	TRBJ1-1	NA	TRBV2	CASRSGRLTEAFF	TGTGCCAGCAGGTCGGGACGGCTCACTGAAGCTTTCTTT
once	TRBJ2-3	TRBD2	TRBV9	CASSPPGGLVADTQYF	TGTGCCAGCAGCCCCCCCGGGGGACTAGTGGCAGATACGCAGTATTTT
NA	TRBJ1-4	TRBD1	TRBV6-5	CASSSPDRGRKLFF	TGTGCCAGCAGTTCGCCGGACAGGGGCCGAAAACTGTTTTTT
NA	TRBJ1-2	NA	TRBV7-8	CASSLETGYGYTF	TGTGCCAGCAGCTTAGAAACGGGCTATGGCTACACCTTC
NA	TRBJ2-2	NA	TRBV30	CAWTGAGDTGELFF	TGTGCCTGGACCGGGGCAGGGGACACCGGGGAGCTGTTTTTT
NA	TRBJ1-1	NA	TRBV4-1	CASSRNQGTYTEAFF	TGCGCCAGCAGTCGTAATCAGGGGACCTACACTGAAGCTTTCTTT
NA	TRBJ2-3	NA	TRBV27	CASSLSAGPSTDTQYF	TGTGCCAGCAGTTTATCGGCCGGACCCAGCACAGATACGCAGTATTTT
NA	TRBJ2-2	NA	TRBV2	CASRPETGELFF	TGTGCCAGCAGACCGGAGACCGGGGAGCTGTTTTTT
many	TRBJ2-1	NA	TRBV4-1	CASSQIAGSEQFF	TGCGCCAGCAGCCAAATTGCGGGAAGTGAGCAGTTCTTC
NA	TRBJ2-7	NA	TRBV5-6	CASSLEQGSYEQYF	TGTGCCAGCAGCCTCGAGCAGGGGTCCTACGAGCAGTACTTC
NA	TRBJ2-7	NA	TRBV6-6	CASSYTRGLYEQYF	TGTGCCAGCAGTTACACGCGGGGCCTCTACGAGCAGTACTTC
NA	TRBJ2-3	NA	TRBV7-2	CASSLGVAHTDTQYF	TGTGCCAGCAGCTTAGGGGTAGCGCACACAGATACGCAGTATTTT
NA	TRBJ2-3	NA	TRBV7-9	CASSLGVSTDTQYF	TGTGCCAGCAGCTTAGGAGTGAGCACAGATACGCAGTATTTT
NA	TRBJ1-2	TRBD1	TRBV29-1	CSVERQGAGDYGYTF	TGCAGCGTTGAGCGACAGGGGGCAGGTGACTATGGCTACACCTTC
many	TRBJ2-3	NA	TRBV4-1	CASSDVGAITSTDTQYF	TGCGCCAGCAGCGACGTCGGGGCGATTACTAGCACAGATACGCAGTATTTT
NA	TRBJ1-2	NA	TRBV4-2	CASSQDEGANYGYTF	TGTGCCAGCAGCCAAGATGAGGGGGCTAACTATGGCTACACCTTC
NA	TRBJ2-1	TRBD2	TRBV10-3	CATAPSLAQYNEQFF	TGTGCCACGGCCCCTTCACTAGCGCAATACAATGAGCAGTTCTTC
NA	TRBJ2-1	NA	TRBV19	CASSSTSATSNEQFF	TGTGCCAGCTCTTCGACTTCCGCGACAAGCAATGAGCAGTTCTTC
once	TRBJ1-5	NA	TRBV25-1	CASSEGRQPQHF	TGTGCCAGCAGTGAAGGGAGGCAGCCCCAGCATTTT
NA	TRBJ2-1	TRBD1	TRBV4-1	CASSPKLRGTGEQFF	TGCGCCAGCAGCCCCAAACTTAGGGGGACAGGGGAGCAGTTCTTC
NA	TRBJ2-7	NA	TRBV29-1	CSVILDYEQYF	TGCAGCGTAATACTAGACTACGAGCAGTACTTC
NA	TRBJ2-7	NA	TRBV20-1	CSARRAYEQYF	TGCAGTGCTAGGCGAGCCTACGAGCAGTACTTC
NA	TRBJ1-1	NA	TRBV28	CASSLLGVGGDVNTEAFF	TGTGCCAGCAGTTTACTGGGTGTTGGGGGCGATGTGAACACTGAAGCTTTCTTT
NA	TRBJ2-1	TRBD2	TRBV7-9	CASSRLAGGPTEQFF	TGTGCCAGCAGCCGACTAGCGGGAGGGCCGACTGAGCAGTTCTTC
NA	TRBJ2-1	NA	TRBV11-3	CASSLEGASYNEQFF	TGTGCCAGCAGCTTAGAGGGAGCTTCCTACAATGAGCAGTTCTTC